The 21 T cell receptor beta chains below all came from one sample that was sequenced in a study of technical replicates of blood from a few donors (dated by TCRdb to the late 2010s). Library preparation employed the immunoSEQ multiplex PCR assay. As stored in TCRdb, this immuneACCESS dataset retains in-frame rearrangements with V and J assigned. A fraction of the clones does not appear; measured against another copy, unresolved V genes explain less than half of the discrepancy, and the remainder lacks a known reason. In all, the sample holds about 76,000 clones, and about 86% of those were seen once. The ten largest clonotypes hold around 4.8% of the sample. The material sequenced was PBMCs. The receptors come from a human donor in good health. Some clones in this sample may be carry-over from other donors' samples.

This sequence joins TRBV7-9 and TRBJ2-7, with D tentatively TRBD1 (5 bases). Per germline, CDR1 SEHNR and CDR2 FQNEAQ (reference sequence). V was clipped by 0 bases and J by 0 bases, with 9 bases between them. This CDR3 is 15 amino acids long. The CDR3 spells CASSLARTFSYEQYF. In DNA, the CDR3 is TGTGCCAGCAGCTTAGCTAGGACATTCTCCTACGAGCAGTACTTC.

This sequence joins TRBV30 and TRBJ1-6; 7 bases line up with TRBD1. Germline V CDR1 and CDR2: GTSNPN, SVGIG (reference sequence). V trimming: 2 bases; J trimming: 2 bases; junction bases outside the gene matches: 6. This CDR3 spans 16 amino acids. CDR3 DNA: TGTGCCTGGAGTCTAGGACAGGCGGCCTATAATTCACCCCTCCACTTT. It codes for CAWSLGQAAYNSPLHF.

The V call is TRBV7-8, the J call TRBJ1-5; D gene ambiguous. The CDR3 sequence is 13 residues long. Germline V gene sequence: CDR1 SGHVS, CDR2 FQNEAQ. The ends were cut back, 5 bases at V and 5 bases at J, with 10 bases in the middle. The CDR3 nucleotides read TGTGCCAGCAGCCGAGACGGGGATCAGCCCCAGCATTTT. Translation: CASSRDGDQPQHF.

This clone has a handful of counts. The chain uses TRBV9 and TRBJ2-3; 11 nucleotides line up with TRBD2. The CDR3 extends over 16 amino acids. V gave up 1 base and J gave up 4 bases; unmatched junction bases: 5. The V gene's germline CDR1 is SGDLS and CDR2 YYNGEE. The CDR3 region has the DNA TGTGCCAGCAGCGTATTGGGGACTAGCGGACCAGATACGCAGTATTTT. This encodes CASSVLGTSGPDTQYF.

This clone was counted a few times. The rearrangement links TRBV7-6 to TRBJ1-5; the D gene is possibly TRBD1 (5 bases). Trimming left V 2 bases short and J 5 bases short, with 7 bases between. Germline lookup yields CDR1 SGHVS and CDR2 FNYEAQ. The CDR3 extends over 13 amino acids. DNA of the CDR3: TGTGCCAGCAGCTTATGGGGGGATCAGCCCCAGCATTTT. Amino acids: CASSLWGDQPQHF. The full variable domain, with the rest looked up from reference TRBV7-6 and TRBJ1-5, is GAGVSQSPRYKVTKRGQDVALRCDPISGHVSLYWYRQALGQGPEFLTYFNYEAQQDKSGLPNDRFSAERPEGSISTLTIQRTEQRDSAMYRCASSLWGDQPQHFGDGTRLSIL.

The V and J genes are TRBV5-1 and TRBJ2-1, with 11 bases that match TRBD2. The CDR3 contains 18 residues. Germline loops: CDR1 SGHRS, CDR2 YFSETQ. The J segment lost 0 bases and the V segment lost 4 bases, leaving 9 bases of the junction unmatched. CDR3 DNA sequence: TGCGCCAGCAGCCTCAAGGCTAGCGGGGGGAGCTCCTACAATGAGCAGTTCTTC. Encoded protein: CASSLKASGGSSYNEQFF. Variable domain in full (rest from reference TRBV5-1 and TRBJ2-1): KAGVTQTPRYLIKTRGQQVTLSCSPISGHRSVSWYQQTPGQGLQFLFEYFSETQRNKGNFPGRFSGRQFSNSRSEMNVSTLELGDSALYLCASSLKASGGSSYNEQFFGPGTRLTVL.

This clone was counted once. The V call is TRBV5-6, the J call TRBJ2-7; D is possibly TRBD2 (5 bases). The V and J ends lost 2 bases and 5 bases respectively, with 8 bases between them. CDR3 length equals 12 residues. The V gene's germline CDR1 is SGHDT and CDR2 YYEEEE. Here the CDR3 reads CASSFFGNEQYF. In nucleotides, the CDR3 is TGTGCCAGCAGCTTTTTCGGGAACGAGCAGTACTTC.

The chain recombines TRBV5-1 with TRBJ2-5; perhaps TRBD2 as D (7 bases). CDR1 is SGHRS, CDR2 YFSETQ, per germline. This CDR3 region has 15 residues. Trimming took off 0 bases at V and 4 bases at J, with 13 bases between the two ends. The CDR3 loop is CASSLGRGLRETQYF. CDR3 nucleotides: TGCGCCAGCAGCTTGGGGCGGGGGCTCCGAGAGACCCAGTACTTC.

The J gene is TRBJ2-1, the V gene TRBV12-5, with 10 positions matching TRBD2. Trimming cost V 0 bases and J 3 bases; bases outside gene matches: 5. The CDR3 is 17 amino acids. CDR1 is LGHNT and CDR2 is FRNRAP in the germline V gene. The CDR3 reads CASGLVLSGGHYNEQFF. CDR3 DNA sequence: TGTGCTAGTGGTTTGGTACTTAGCGGGGGGCACTACAATGAGCAGTTCTTC.

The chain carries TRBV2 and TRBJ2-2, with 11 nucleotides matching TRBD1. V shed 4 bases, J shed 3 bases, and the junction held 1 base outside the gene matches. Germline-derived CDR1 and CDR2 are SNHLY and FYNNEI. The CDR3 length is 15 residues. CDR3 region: CASSVDRGHTGELFF. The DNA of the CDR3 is TGTGCCAGCAGTGTGGACAGGGGGCACACCGGGGAGCTGTTTTTT.

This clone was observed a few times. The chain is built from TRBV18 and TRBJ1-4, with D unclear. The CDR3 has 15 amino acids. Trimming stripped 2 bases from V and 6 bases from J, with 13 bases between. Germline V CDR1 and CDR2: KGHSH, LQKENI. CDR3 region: CASSPGLGGDEKLFF. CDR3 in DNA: TGTGCCAGCTCACCAGGTTTAGGAGGAGATGAAAAACTGTTTTTT.

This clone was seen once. CDR3 in DNA: TGTGCCAGCAGCTTAGAGTACAGGTCCTACGAGCAGTACTTC. Its protein is CASSLEYRSYEQYF. The chain combines TRBV7-9 with TRBJ2-7; tentative D call: TRBD1 (5 bases). This CDR3 has 14 residues. The V and J ends lost 1 base and 1 base respectively, with 8 bases between them. Per germline, CDR1 SEHNR and CDR2 FQNEAQ (reference sequence). The complete variable domain, with remaining parts taken from reference TRBV7-9 and TRBJ2-7, reads DTGVSQNPRHKITKRGQNVTFRCDPISEHNRLYWYRQTLGQGPEFLTYFQNEAQLEKSRLLSDRFSAERPKGSFSTLEIQRTEQGDSAMYLCASSLEYRSYEQYFGPGTRLTVT.

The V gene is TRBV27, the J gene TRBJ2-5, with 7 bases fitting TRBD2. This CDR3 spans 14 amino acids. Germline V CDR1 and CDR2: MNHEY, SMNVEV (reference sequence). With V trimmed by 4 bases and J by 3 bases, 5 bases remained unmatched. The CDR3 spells CASSSLGLEETQYF. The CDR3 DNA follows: TGTGCCAGCAGTTCCCTAGGACTAGAAGAGACCCAGTACTTC.

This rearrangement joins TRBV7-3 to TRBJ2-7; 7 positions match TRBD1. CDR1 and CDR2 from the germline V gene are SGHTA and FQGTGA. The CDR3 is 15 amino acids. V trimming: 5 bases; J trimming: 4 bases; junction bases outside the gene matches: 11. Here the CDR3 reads CASSVVGTEGYEQYF. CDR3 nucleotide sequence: TGTGCCAGCAGCGTAGTGGGGACAGAGGGATACGAGCAGTACTTC. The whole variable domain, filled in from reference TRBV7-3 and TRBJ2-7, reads GAGVSQTPSNKVTEKGKYVELRCDPISGHTALYWYRQSLGQGPEFLIYFQGTGAADDSGLPNDRFFAVRPEGSVSTLKIQRTERGDSAVYLCASSVVGTEGYEQYFGPGTRLTVT.

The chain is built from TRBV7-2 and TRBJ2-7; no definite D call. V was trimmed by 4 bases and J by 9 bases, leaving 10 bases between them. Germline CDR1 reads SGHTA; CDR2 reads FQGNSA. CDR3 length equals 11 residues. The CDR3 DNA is TGTGCCAGCAGCTCCGGGTCCCGGCAGTACTTC. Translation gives CASSSGSRQYF.

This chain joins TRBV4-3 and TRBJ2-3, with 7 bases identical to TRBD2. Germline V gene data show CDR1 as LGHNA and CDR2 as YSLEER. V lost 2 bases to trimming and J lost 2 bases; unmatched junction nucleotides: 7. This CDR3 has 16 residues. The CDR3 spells CASSQNRGTITDTQYF. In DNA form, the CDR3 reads TGCGCCAGCAGCCAAAACCGCGGGACTATCACAGATACGCAGTATTTT.

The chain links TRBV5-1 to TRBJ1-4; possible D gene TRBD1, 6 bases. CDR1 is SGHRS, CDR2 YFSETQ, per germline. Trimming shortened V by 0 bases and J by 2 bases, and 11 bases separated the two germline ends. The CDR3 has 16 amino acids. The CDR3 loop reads CASSLEAGVTNEKLFF. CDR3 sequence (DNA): TGCGCCAGCAGCTTGGAGGCAGGGGTGACTAATGAAAAACTGTTTTTT. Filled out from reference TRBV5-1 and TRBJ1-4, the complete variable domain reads KAGVTQTPRYLIKTRGQQVTLSCSPISGHRSVSWYQQTPGQGLQFLFEYFSETQRNKGNFPGRFSGRQFSNSRSEMNVSTLELGDSALYLCASSLEAGVTNEKLFFGSGTQLSVL.

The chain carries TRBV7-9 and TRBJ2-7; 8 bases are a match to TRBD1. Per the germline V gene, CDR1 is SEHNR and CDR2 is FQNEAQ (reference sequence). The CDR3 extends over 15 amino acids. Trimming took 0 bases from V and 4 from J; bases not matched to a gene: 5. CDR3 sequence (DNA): TGTGCCAGCAGCTTAGCGGAAGGGACAGGTTACGAGCAGTACTTC. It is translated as CASSLAEGTGYEQYF.

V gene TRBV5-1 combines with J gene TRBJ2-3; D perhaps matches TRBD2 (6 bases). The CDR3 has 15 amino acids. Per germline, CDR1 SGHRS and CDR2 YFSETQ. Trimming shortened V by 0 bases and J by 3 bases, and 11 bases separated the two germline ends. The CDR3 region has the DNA TGCGCCAGCAGCTTGGGTAGCGGTATAACAGATACGCAGTATTTT. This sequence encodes CASSLGSGITDTQYF.

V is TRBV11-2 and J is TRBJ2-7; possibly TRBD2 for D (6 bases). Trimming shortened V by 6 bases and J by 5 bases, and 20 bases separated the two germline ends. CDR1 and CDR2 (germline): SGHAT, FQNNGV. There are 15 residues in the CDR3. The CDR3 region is CASSFLGGRWDEQYF. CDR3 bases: TGTGCCAGCAGTTTCCTCGGAGGGAGATGGGACGAGCAGTACTTC.

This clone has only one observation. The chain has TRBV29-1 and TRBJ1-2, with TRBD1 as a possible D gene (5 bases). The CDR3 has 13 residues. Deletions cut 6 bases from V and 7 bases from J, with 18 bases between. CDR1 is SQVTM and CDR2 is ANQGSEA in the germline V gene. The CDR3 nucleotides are TGCAGCGTCCCCCGGGCGGCGGGGGGTGGCTACACCTTC. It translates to CSVPRAAGGGYTF.